This entry is about one T cell receptor beta chain. The antigen is undetermined. This sample is drawn from a study of CD8+ T cells in alopecia areata. General study results and limits: TCRs were shared less clearly across patients than in mice, possibly for HLA-related reasons. Researchers say the link of baseline CD8+ expansion to response remains uncertain, with one nonresponder. Tofacitinib significantly reduced both scalp clonality and expanded CD8+ clones among the top 100.

V shed 0 bases and J shed 2 bases, with 9 bases lying between them. Germline V gene lookup returns CDR1 LGHNA and CDR2 YSLEER. The CDR3 is made up of 15 amino acids. Isolated RNA was reverse transcribed into cDNA used as the sequencing template. Using immunoSEQ multiplex PCR, the repertoire was profiled, and TCRdb retains in-frame clones only, with some absent. The table records roughly 99,000 clones, roughly 89% of them present only once. Stated treatment: oral pan-JAK inhibitor, 5-10 mg twice daily. V gene TRBV4-3 combines with J gene TRBJ2-3, with D perhaps matching TRBD2 (5 bases). This TCR came from a human donor with alopecia areata. Sequencing was performed on CD8+ T cells sorted from blood, taken at week 24, from a patient treated with tofacitinib. CDR3 in amino acids: CASSQDRGNTDTQYF. The CDR3 DNA is TGCGCCAGCAGCCAAGATCGGGGTAACACAGATACGCAGTATTTT.